The T cell receptor (beta chain) under discussion was sequenced for a study of patients and donors after allogeneic stem cell transplantation. CDR3 length equals 14 residues. In germline, CDR1 is ENHRY, CDR2 SYGVKD. V was cut by 0 bases and J by 0 bases, with 6 bases left in between. This clonotype was detected a few times. One entry per CDR3 protein, called by TCRdb with MiXCR from the RT-PCR reads. The table includes around 200,000 distinct CDR3 sequences, around two fifths detected once. The sequencing sample was made of blood, either unsorted or a sorted T cell fraction (not recorded which). This sequence originates from a human donor who was either an allogeneic HSCT recipient or a stem cell or donor lymphocyte infusion donor (not recorded which). It is not recorded whose cells these are; they may come from a transplant donor. The chain uses TRBV10-3 and TRBJ2-7; no reliable D call. The CDR3 spells CAISESGPSYEQYF. CDR3 nucleotide sequence: TGTGCCATCAGTGAGTCAGGGCCCTCCTACGAGCAGTACTTC.